The next 21 T cell receptor beta chains were all read from a single sample in a study of CD4 T cells in relation to SARS-CoV-2 and coronaviruses. Their target antigens are unknown. CD4+ T cells from unexposed donors were obtained before the COVID-19 pandemic (2011-2018). After roughly 9 days of culture, CD4+ T cells were isolated. Some clones are missing from TCRdb's copy, which holds only in-frame ones; the method was immunoSEQ multiplex PCR. This sample has 20,000 or so clones; over 75% occur once, and the top ten carry 19%. Sequencing used CD4+ T cells from PBMCs, cultured in vitro. The receptors originated from a human donor in good health.

The V call is TRBV9, the J call TRBJ2-1; 13 bases agree with TRBD2. CDR3 length: 15 amino acids. The V gene end was trimmed by 4 bases and the J gene end by 5 bases; junction bases not matched to a gene: 3. In germline, CDR1 is SGDLS, CDR2 YYNGEE. The CDR3 loop reads CASSHGLAGDNEQFF. The CDR3 bases are TGTGCCAGCAGCCACGGACTAGCGGGAGACAATGAGCAGTTCTTC.

The genes are TRBV2 and TRBJ1-1; D remains unclear. The CDR3 loop spans 13 amino acids. CDR1 is SNHLY and CDR2 is FYNNEI in the germline V gene. Trimming stripped 6 bases from V and 1 base from J, with 9 bases between. Here the CDR3 DNA reads TGTGCCAGCAGGTTGGACGGGAACACTGAAGCTTTCTTT. Amino acid sequence: CASRLDGNTEAFF.

This chain connects TRBV27 to TRBJ2-2; 13 bases fit TRBD2. Germline CDR1 and CDR2: MNHEY and SMNVEV (reference sequence). The CDR3 sequence is 16 residues long. With V trimmed by 6 bases and J by 7 bases, 8 bases remained unmatched. This CDR3 is CASSGPGLAGFGELFF. Written as DNA, the CDR3 is TGTGCCAGCAGCGGTCCGGGACTAGCGGGATTCGGGGAGCTGTTTTTT.

This chain links TRBV3-1 (or the pseudogene TRBV3-2) with TRBJ2-7, with 10 bases fitting TRBD2. V was pared by 5 bases and J by 3 bases, with 10 bases of the junction left unmatched. This CDR3 is 16 amino acids long. Germline loops: CDR1 LGHDT, CDR2 YNNKEL (reference sequence). The CDR3 bases are TGTGCCAGCAGCTTAGGAGCGGGAGGGCCGGACTACGAGCAGTACTTC. It is translated as CASSLGAGGPDYEQYF.

This clone came up a few times. The genes are TRBV3-1 (or the pseudogene TRBV3-2) and TRBJ1-2, with a weak D call TRBD1 (5 bases). This CDR3 contains 15 residues. V was shortened by 4 bases and J by 4 bases, with 16 bases between the two germline ends. The V gene's germline CDR1 is LGHDT and CDR2 YNNKEL (reference sequence). The CDR3 sequence: CASSPTRAGPYGYTF. The CDR3 DNA is TGTGCCAGCAGCCCAACGAGGGCAGGGCCCTATGGCTACACCTTC.

The V gene is TRBV7-9, the J gene TRBJ1-1; D possibly corresponds to TRBD1 (5 bases). Germline values: CDR1 SEHNR, CDR2 FQNEAQ (reference sequence). The length of the CDR3 is 14 residues. V shed 1 base and J shed 5 bases, with 11 bases lying between them. The CDR3 region has the DNA TGTGCCAGCAGCTTAGATGCAGGGTCGACTGAAGCTTTCTTT. It codes for CASSLDAGSTEAFF.

The chain is built from TRBV12-3 or TRBV12-4 and TRBJ1-2; tentatively, D is TRBD1 (5 bases). With 6 bases removed from V and 4 bases from J, the gap between germline ends came to 12 bases. This CDR3 has 13 residues. The CDR3 bases are TGTGCCAGCAGCCGGGACCGCAGCTATGGCTACACCTTC. It translates to CASSRDRSYGYTF.

The chain combines TRBV7-3 with TRBJ1-2; D is possibly TRBD1 (5 bases). The CDR3 is 15 residues long. The V gene lost 2 bases and the J gene lost 6 bases, with 16 bases spanning the gap. In germline, CDR1 is SGHTA, CDR2 FQGTGA. DNA of the CDR3: TGTGCCAGCAGCTTAGGGAGCTCGGGGGTGAATGGCTACACCTTC. It is translated as CASSLGSSGVNGYTF.

The V and J genes are TRBV6-5 and TRBJ2-1; no reliable D call. Trimming cost V 0 bases and J 3 bases, with 9 bases left between them. The germline V gene has CDR1 MNHEY and CDR2 SVGAGI. This CDR3 is built from 15 residues. CDR3 nucleotides: TGTGCCAGCAGTTACTCGTACGGTATCTACAATGAGCAGTTCTTC. Translation gives CASSYSYGIYNEQFF.

The chain couples TRBV14 to TRBJ1-2; no clear D. The CDR3 is made up of 12 amino acids. CDR1 is SGHDN and CDR2 is FVKESK in the germline V gene. Trimming removed 4 bases at V and 1 base at J, with 4 bases between. The CDR3 coding sequence is TGTGCCAGCAGCCCGGTTAACTATGGCTACACCTTC. Translation gives CASSPVNYGYTF.

This clone appeared a single time. The chain has TRBV12-3 or TRBV12-4 and TRBJ1-3, with a possible D match to TRBD1 (5 bases). The germline V and J ends were trimmed by 6 bases and 2 bases, with 8 bases remaining between them. CDR3 length: 13 amino acids. CDR3 sequence (DNA): TGTGCCAGCAGCCGGACACCTGGAAACACCATATATTTT. Translating it yields CASSRTPGNTIYF.

The CDR3 coding sequence is TGTGCCAGCAGCTTTCGGACTAGCGGTAGCACAGATACGCAGTATTTT. It yields the protein CASSFRTSGSTDTQYF. This chain joins TRBV7-9 and TRBJ2-3, with TRBD2 matching 10 bases. The CDR3 is 16 amino acids. The germline gives CDR1 SEHNR, CDR2 FQNEAQ (reference sequence). The ends lost 3 bases at V and 0 bases at J; junction bases unmatched: 3.

The chain joins TRBV20-1 to TRBJ2-5; D is ambiguous. CDR1 is DFQATT and CDR2 is SNEGSKA in the germline V gene (reference sequence). The CDR3 is 16 amino acids. Trimming left V 3 bases short and J 2 bases short, with 19 bases between. The CDR3 loop is CSASSSTKIDQETQYF. The CDR3 DNA reads as TGCAGTGCTAGTTCTAGTACGAAGATTGATCAAGAGACCCAGTACTTC.

The chain joins TRBV7-2 to TRBJ2-3, with TRBD2 as a possible D gene (6 bases). V gave up 5 bases and J gave up 5 bases, with 17 bases separating them. The CDR3 runs 15 residues. Germline V CDR1 and CDR2: SGHTA, FQGNSA. The CDR3 DNA follows: TGTGCCAGCAGCCGTGGACTACCATGGGGAGATACGCAGTATTTT. Amino acid sequence: CASSRGLPWGDTQYF. The full variable domain, completed using reference TRBV7-2 and TRBJ2-3, is GAGVSQSPSNKVTEKGKDVELRCDPISGHTALYWYRQSLGQGLEFLIYFQGNSAPDKSGLPSDRFSAERTGGSVSTLTIQRTQQEDSAVYLCASSRGLPWGDTQYFGPGTRLTVL.

This clone appeared a few times. V and J are TRBV7-9 and TRBJ1-3, with D possibly matching TRBD1 (5 bases). CDR3 length: 14 amino acids. The germline V gene encodes CDR1 SEHNR and CDR2 FQNEAQ (reference sequence). V lost 5 bases to trimming and J lost 4 bases, with 12 bases between them. The CDR3 bases are TGTGCCAGCAGCAAAGGGACCGAAGGAAACACCATATATTTT. Amino acid sequence: CASSKGTEGNTIYF.

This clone was picked up a small number of times. The V and J genes are TRBV19 and TRBJ1-1; D possibly corresponds to TRBD1 (5 bases). Germline CDR1 is LNHDA and CDR2 is SQIVND (reference sequence). The CDR3 consists of 13 residues. Trimming removed 9 bases at V and 5 bases at J, with 16 bases between. The CDR3 coding sequence is TGTGCCAGCCAACTCGTAGGGGTGACTGAAGCTTTCTTT. This translates into CASQLVGVTEAFF. The full variable domain, completed using reference TRBV19 and TRBJ1-1, is DGGITQSPKYLFRKEGQNVTLSCEQNLNHDAMYWYRQDPGQGLRLIYYSQIVNDFQKGDIAEGYSVSREKKESFPLTVTSAQKNPTAFYLCASQLVGVTEAFFGQGTRLTVV.

This chain joins TRBV18 and TRBJ2-1; 16 nucleotides line up with TRBD2. V lost 5 bases, J lost 8 bases, and 9 bases stayed unmatched. The CDR3 is 17 residues long. Per germline, CDR1 KGHSH and CDR2 LQKENI. CDR3 nucleotide sequence: TGTGCCAGCTCAGAGAACCCGGGACTAGCGGGAGGGGATGAGCAGTTCTTC. Encoded protein: CASSENPGLAGGDEQFF.

This chain uses TRBV5-5 with TRBJ1-5; D is ambiguous. The CDR3 runs to 15 residues. CDR1 and CDR2 (germline): SGHKS, YYEKEE (reference sequence). V was clipped by 3 bases and J by 0 bases, with 10 bases between them. The CDR3 DNA is TGTGCCAGCAGCTGGGCCGCTAATAGCAATCAGCCCCAGCATTTT. Its protein is CASSWAANSNQPQHF.

The chain employs TRBV2 and TRBJ2-7; 9 bases line up with TRBD2. The V segment lost 6 bases and the J segment 3 bases; nucleotides outside the gene matches: 9. Looked up from germline, CDR1 is SNHLY and CDR2 is FYNNEI. The CDR3 is 15 amino acids. The CDR3 protein is CASSAAGAGGYEQYF. The CDR3 bases are TGTGCCAGCAGCGCAGCGGGAGCGGGGGGCTACGAGCAGTACTTC.

The CDR3 protein is CAWSYVRGGYTF. In nucleotides, the CDR3 is TGTGCCTGGAGTTACGTACGGGGTGGCTACACCTTC. The rearrangement joins TRBV30 to TRBJ1-2; D not certain. V was pared by 2 bases and J by 7 bases, with 11 bases between. Per the germline V gene, CDR1 is GTSNPN and CDR2 is SVGIG (reference sequence). CDR3 size: 12 residues.

This rearrangement joins TRBV2 to TRBJ2-1; D remains unclear. There are 14 residues in the CDR3. Germline V lookup: CDR1 SNHLY, CDR2 FYNNEI. Trimming pared 4 bases from V and 6 bases from J, leaving 13 bases between. This CDR3 is CASSASLGGNEQFF. The CDR3 DNA is TGTGCCAGCAGTGCATCCTTGGGCGGCAATGAGCAGTTCTTC.